This T cell receptor (beta chain) was documented in a study of blood T cells in healthy people across ages. Points from the study as a whole: In these data, TCR beta diversity tracked strongly with naive T cell percentage.

Donors gave roughly 10 milliliters of peripheral blood apiece. The CDR3 has 16 amino acids. Between the trimmed V and J ends, which lost 1 base and 0 bases, there was a span of 11 bases. Per germline, CDR1 SGHRS and CDR2 YFSETQ. A note on this clonotype: Its antigen remains unknown.

Primed by a sample-barcoded 5' primer and a J-beta primer mix, a second PCR proceeded for roughly 7 to 11 cycles. TCRdb fed the 5' RACE reads into MiXCR, producing one record per CDR3 protein. The repertoire consists of under 2,000,000 distinct CDR3 sequences, with roughly 52% occurring once and the leading ten covering over 2%. The TCR sequence derives from a woman in her forties in good health. What was sequenced was blood. The chain has TRBV5-1 and TRBJ1-3; the D is unclear. In DNA, the CDR3 is TGCGCCAGCAGCTTGACCCTGGGGAGCTCTGGAAACACCATATATTTT. Its translation is CASSLTLGSSGNTIYF.